This entry lists 17 T cell receptor beta chains sequenced from one sample in a study of identical twins. TCRdb passed the 5' RACE reads through MiXCR, listing each CDR3 protein once. The table lists approximately 600,000 distinct CDR3 sequences, 7% to 7.5% of them singletons. These data were likewise used in another study, on yellow fever vaccine responses in identical twins.

The sequencing sample was made of PBMCs. The source of these receptors is a woman under 30 in good health.

In this sample, this clonotype turned up a few times. The chain carries TRBV29-1 and TRBJ1-4; 7 bases agree with TRBD1. Losses at the gene ends were 3 bases for V and 8 bases for J; bases not matched to a gene: 6. This CDR3 has 13 amino acids. CDR1 and CDR2 from the germline V gene are SQVTM and ANQGSEA. The CDR3 protein is CSVDAGGREKLFF. CDR3 nucleotides: TGCAGCGTTGACGCAGGGGGGCGCGAAAAACTGTTTTTT. The full variable domain, with the rest looked up from reference TRBV29-1 and TRBJ1-4, is SAVISQKPSRDICQRGTSLTIQCQVDSQVTMMFWYRQQPGQSLTLIATANQGSEATYESGFVIDKFPISRPNLTFSTLTVSNMSPEDSSIYLCSVDAGGREKLFFGSGTQLSVL.

This clonotype was recorded a few times. The J gene is TRBJ2-4, the V gene TRBV6-5, with D uncertain. Germline lookup yields CDR1 MNHEY and CDR2 SVGAGI. The ends were cut back, 4 bases at V and 0 bases at J, with 10 bases in the middle. The CDR3 spans 15 residues. CDR3 in amino acids: CASSSQKLAKNIQYF. CDR3 bases: TGTGCCAGCAGTTCCCAGAAACTAGCCAAAAACATTCAGTACTTC.

This clonotype has more than one count but fewer than ten. J is TRBJ2-7 and V is TRBV4-1, with TRBD2 matching 7 bases. This CDR3 comprises 15 residues. Germline lookup yields CDR1 MGHRA and CDR2 YSYEKL. V was pared by 1 base and J by 1 base, with 4 bases of the junction left unmatched. CDR3 amino acids: CASSQGEGRSYEQYF. CDR3 nucleotides: TGCGCCAGCAGCCAAGGGGAGGGCCGGTCCTACGAGCAGTACTTC.

This clonotype was recorded at least ten times. V usage is TRBV20-1 and J usage is TRBJ1-5; 7 bases agree with TRBD1. The CDR3 has 16 residues. Germline values: CDR1 DFQATT, CDR2 SNEGSKA (reference sequence). V was clipped by 6 bases and J by 1 base; unmatched bases: 12. The CDR3 nucleotides read TGCAGTGCCACCACTGTCTCACAGGGGAGCAATCAGCCCCAGCATTTT. Translated, it gives CSATTVSQGSNQPQHF.

This chain connects TRBV4-2 to TRBJ2-2; TRBD2 matches 7 bases. CDR1 and CDR2 (germline): LGHNA, YNFKEQ. The CDR3 length is 16 residues. J gave up 5 bases and V 1 base, and 7 bases lay outside the gene matches. CDR3 loop: CASSQGGGGNTGELFF. CDR3 sequence (DNA): TGTGCCAGCAGCCAAGGGGGCGGGGGAAATACCGGGGAGCTGTTTTTT.

This clonotype turned up a few times. The gene calls are TRBV2 and TRBJ1-1; 11 nucleotides align to TRBD1. This CDR3 spans 14 amino acids. Germline V gene lookup returns CDR1 SNHLY and CDR2 FYNNEI. V was pared by 8 bases and J by 1 base, with 3 bases of the junction left unmatched. CDR3 sequence (DNA): TGTGCCAGCCGGACAGGGGGCTGGAACACTGAAGCTTTCTTT. Protein product: CASRTGGWNTEAFF.

The rearrangement links TRBV6-6 to TRBJ1-5; D not certain. Trimming removed 6 bases at V and 8 bases at J, with 14 bases between. This CDR3 has 13 amino acids. Looked up from germline, CDR1 is MNHNY and CDR2 is SVGAGI (reference sequence). The CDR3 here is CASRTAPGEPQHF. The CDR3 bases are TGTGCCAGCAGAACCGCCCCCGGGGAGCCCCAGCATTTT.

The rearrangement uses TRBV4-2 and TRBJ2-1; 10 positions agree with TRBD2. J was trimmed by 5 bases and V by 4 bases; bases with no gene match: 8. Germline assignment: CDR1 LGHNA and CDR2 YNFKEQ. This CDR3 region has 16 residues. CDR3 coding DNA: TGTGCCAGCAGCCGACCAGCTAGCGGGGGAAACAATGAGCAGTTCTTC. Its translation is CASSRPASGGNNEQFF.

This clonotype showed up many times. The CDR3 DNA follows: TGTGCCAGCAGTTACTCGTCAGGGGGCTTCTCCTACGAGCAGTACGTC. Translation: CASSYSSGGFSYEQYV. V gene TRBV6-2 or TRBV6-3 combines with J gene TRBJ2-7; 8 nucleotides align to TRBD1. CDR3 length equals 16 residues. V dropped 0 bases and J dropped 0; count of bases not matched to a gene: 4. Germline V CDR1 and CDR2: MNHEY, SVGEGT.

This chain uses TRBV5-6 with TRBJ1-1, with a tentative D call TRBD1 (5 bases). Germline values: CDR1 SGHDT, CDR2 YYEEEE. Trimming stripped 1 base from V and 1 base from J, with 11 bases between. This CDR3 has 15 residues. The CDR3 region is CASSLFDRENTEAFF. The CDR3 DNA reads TGTGCCAGCAGCTTGTTTGACAGAGAGAACACTGAAGCTTTCTTT.

The chain recombines TRBV20-1 with TRBJ1-1; TRBD1 matches at 7 bases. The CDR3 consists of 13 residues. The germline V gene encodes CDR1 DFQATT and CDR2 SNEGSKA (reference sequence). The CDR3 sequence: CRANRGTDTEAFF. CDR3 bases: TGCAGGGCAAACAGGGGCACGGACACTGAAGCTTTCTTT.

This clonotype was detected ten times or more. This rearrangement joins TRBV10-3 to TRBJ1-1; D remains unclear. This CDR3 is built from 13 residues. Per germline, CDR1 ENHRY and CDR2 SYGVKD. Between the trimmed V and J ends, which lost 7 bases and 3 bases, there was a span of 12 bases. The DNA for the CDR3 is TGTGCCATCAACCAAGCTTGGGACACTGAAGCTTTCTTT. Translating gives CAINQAWDTEAFF.

Only a few counts were recorded for this clonotype. The chain combines TRBV6-5 with TRBJ2-7, with TRBD2 matching over 14 bases. The junction had 5 bases not matched to a gene; V was cut back by 4 bases and J by 0 bases. The CDR3 has 17 residues. Germline assignment: CDR1 MNHEY and CDR2 SVGAGI. The CDR3 protein is CASSLGTSGSFSYEQYF. In DNA, the CDR3 is TGTGCCAGCAGTTTGGGGACTAGCGGGAGTTTCTCCTACGAGCAGTACTTC.

This clonotype has more than one count but fewer than ten. The genes are TRBV2 and TRBJ2-6, with TRBD1 matching over 7 bases. CDR1 is SNHLY and CDR2 is FYNNEI in the germline V gene. Trimming cost V 6 bases and J 4 bases; bases outside gene matches: 6. The CDR3 loop spans 15 amino acids. The CDR3 here is CASRTTGKGANVLTF. CDR3 nucleotides: TGTGCCAGCAGGACGACAGGGAAAGGGGCCAACGTCCTGACTTTC.

This clonotype came up many times. V and J are TRBV4-1 and TRBJ1-1; TRBD1 might be the D (6 bases). Between the trimmed V and J ends, which lost 1 base and 6 bases, there was a span of 24 bases. CDR1 and CDR2 (germline): MGHRA, YSYEKL. CDR3 size: 18 residues. The CDR3 region is CASSQVDRGPPSPAEAFF. CDR3 bases: TGCGCCAGCAGCCAAGTAGACCGGGGGCCCCCGTCCCCGGCTGAAGCTTTCTTT.

This chain connects TRBV20-1 to TRBJ1-1; D perhaps matches TRBD1 (5 bases). Looked up from germline, CDR1 is DFQATT and CDR2 is SNEGSKA (reference sequence). CDR3 length: 14 amino acids. The V end lost 5 bases, the J end lost 4 bases, and 17 bases lay between the germline ends. CDR3: CSAGFEGRFTEAFF. The DNA of the CDR3 is TGCAGTGCTGGGTTTGAGGGACGTTTCACTGAAGCTTTCTTT.

The CDR3 DNA sequence: TGTGCCAGTGGACCCCTAGGACAGCGTCCGTACGAGCAGTACGTC. This encodes CASGPLGQRPYEQYV. The V call is TRBV6-1, the J call TRBJ2-7; D perhaps matches TRBD1 (6 bases). The V end was cut by 9 bases, the J end by 4 bases, with 22 bases between. There are 15 residues in the CDR3. Germline CDR1 MNHNS, CDR2 SASEGT.